This T cell receptor (beta chain) comes out of a study of blood T cell repertoires in COVID-19. Using immunoSEQ multiplex PCR, the repertoire was profiled, and TCRdb retains in-frame clones only, with some absent. The data show under 65,000 clones, approximately 80% seen once. The CDR3 length is 15 residues. Germline V gene data show CDR1 as SGHTA and CDR2 as FQGTGA. V lost 5 bases and J lost 4; bases outside the gene matches: 9. The rearrangement links TRBV7-3 to TRBJ1-2; TRBD1 matches at 8 bases. This receptor was taken from a woman aged 45-65 years with acute COVID-19. Specimen: PBMCs or T cells enriched from blood (not recorded which). CDR3 bases: TGTGCCAGCAGCCCCGGACAGGGTGCCTTCTATGGCTACACCTTC. It codes for CASSPGQGAFYGYTF.